This paragraph reports one TCR beta chain. What it binds is not known. TCRdb reprocessed the 5' RACE reads with MiXCR, giving one entry per CDR3 protein. The table includes under 300,000 distinct CDR3 sequences, 8.5% to 9.5% detected once. This specimen comes from a study of T-cell memory formation after mild COVID-19. Study context: In these data, TCR clusters were largely donor specific. Notes on the study in general: From day 15 to 85, contracting clones were balanced between CD4 and CD8, whereas later expanders leaned toward CD4+. The study detected some responding clones in pre-infection memory, suggesting cross-reactive memory joined. CD4+ contracting clones were found mainly in CM and EM, and CD8+ ones in EMRA.

Germline CDR1 and CDR2: MNHNY and SVGAGI (reference sequence). The germline V and J ends were trimmed by 2 bases and 0 bases, with 10 bases remaining between them. The length of the CDR3 is 15 residues. The chain is built from TRBV6-6 and TRBJ2-5, with D possibly TRBD2 on 6 matching bases. The receptor was isolated from a man aged 18 to 29 who had mild COVID-19 (a few samples of this study predate the infection). Cell type and time point are not known. Sequencing was performed on PBMCs or a T cell subset sorted from them (not recorded which). The CDR3 nucleotides read TGTGCCAGCAGTTACGAGGGGAGGAACCAAGAGACCCAGTACTTC. Translation gives CASSYEGRNQETQYF.